These 8 T cell receptor beta chains came from one sample sequenced in a study of shared clonotypes between healthy human individuals. Some clones are missing from TCRdb's copy, which holds only in-frame ones; the method was immunoSEQ multiplex PCR. The sample lists approximately 2.5 million clones; 90% to 95% were seen once. The sequenced material came from naive CD4+ T cells from PBMCs. Stated subset: CD45RA+ positively selected. Receptor source: a man younger than 35 in good health. Some clones in this sample may be carry-over from other donors' samples.

The genes are TRBV7-3 and TRBJ2-1; the match to TRBD2 covers 8 bases. The CDR3 totals 14 residues. Trimming took 4 bases from V and 9 from J; bases not matched to a gene: 8. CDR1 is SGHTA and CDR2 is FQGTGA in the germline V gene. CDR3 in DNA: TGTGCCAGCAGCTCAAGCGGGAGCGGTGGTGAGCAGTTCTTC. It is translated as CASSSSGSGGEQFF.

This chain links TRBV6-6 with TRBJ2-1, with a weak D call TRBD1 (6 bases). The germline gives CDR1 MNHNY, CDR2 SVGAGI (reference sequence). The CDR3 is made up of 15 amino acids. The germline V and J ends were trimmed by 6 bases and 3 bases, with 15 bases remaining between them. This CDR3 reads CASSDPGHYYNEQFF. Written as DNA, the CDR3 is TGTGCCAGCAGCGATCCGGGACACTACTACAATGAGCAGTTCTTC.

The rearrangement uses TRBV5-1 and TRBJ1-1; D gene unclear. The CDR3 length is 15 residues. In germline, CDR1 is SGHRS, CDR2 YFSETQ. The ends were cut back, 4 bases at V and 1 base at J, with 14 bases in the middle. CDR3 sequence (DNA): TGCGCCAGCAGCCCTCCGACGACACCGAACACTGAAGCTTTCTTT. Its translation: CASSPPTTPNTEAFF.

The V and J genes are TRBV27 and TRBJ1-5; D call uncertain. CDR3 length: 13 residues. V lost 0 bases and J lost 6, with 6 bases in between. CDR1 is MNHEY, CDR2 SMNVEV, per germline (reference sequence). CDR3 residues: CASSLSGSQPQHF. The CDR3 DNA follows: TGTGCCAGCAGTTTATCGGGGAGTCAGCCCCAGCATTTT.

Turning to this clone: Other nucleotide sequences from this sample produce the same CDR3. The rearrangement links TRBV7-2 to TRBJ2-6, with D hard to call. The V end lost 1 base, the J end lost 1 base, and 5 bases lay between the germline ends. Germline V gene sequence: CDR1 SGHTA, CDR2 FQGNSA. The CDR3 sequence is 15 residues long. CDR3 residues: CASSLVSSGANVLTF. The CDR3 region has the DNA TGTGCCAGCAGCTTAGTTTCTTCTGGGGCCAACGTCCTGACTTTC.

The CDR3 DNA reads as TGTGCCAGCAGCCAAGGGAGGAGGAACGAGCAGTACTTC. Translated: CASSQGRRNEQYF. The chain uses TRBV7-2 and TRBJ2-7; tentatively, D is TRBD2 (6 bases). CDR3 size: 13 residues. Germline V gives CDR1 SGHTA, CDR2 FQGNSA. Deletions cut 5 bases from V and 5 bases from J, with 13 bases between.

The chain has TRBV13 and TRBJ2-7; D ambiguous. This CDR3 is 13 amino acids long. V was clipped by 5 bases and J by 5 bases, with 13 bases between them. Germline assignment: CDR1 PRHDT and CDR2 FYEKMQ (reference sequence). This CDR3 is CASSLPPPHEQYF. Here the CDR3 DNA reads TGTGCCAGCAGCCTCCCCCCGCCCCACGAGCAGTACTTC.

J is TRBJ2-7 and V is TRBV6-6; D is possibly TRBD1 (6 bases). V shed 6 bases and J shed 2 bases, with 17 bases lying between them. The germline V gene encodes CDR1 MNHNY and CDR2 SVGAGI (reference sequence). The CDR3 has 15 residues. The CDR3 coding sequence is TGTGCCAGCAGCCCCCTCGGGACAATCACCTACGAGCAGTACTTC. Residues: CASSPLGTITYEQYF.